The 8 T cell receptor beta chains listed next were all sequenced from one sample in a study of glioma-infiltrating T cells. The iRepertoire nested amplicon-rescue multiplex PCR amplified TCR alpha and beta CDR3s from RNA. MiXCR, run by TCRdb on the multiplex PCR reads, gives a single entry per CDR3 protein. The profile shows approximately 110,000 distinct CDR3 sequences, roughly 25% of them singletons. Sample: glioma tissue, nonneoplastic brain tissue, or PBMCs (not recorded which). Every receptor here comes from a human donor with low-grade glioma or glioblastoma, undergoing nonglioma brain surgery, or in good health (not recorded which).

This clonotype was seen more than once but under ten times. A much larger clone differs from this one at a single base, so this may be a read error. The chain carries TRBV15 and TRBJ2-1, with 11 nucleotides matching TRBD2. Germline CDR1 and CDR2: LNHNV and YYDKDF (reference sequence). CDR3 length equals 16 residues. This CDR3 is CATCRGLAGGGNEQFF. In DNA, the CDR3 is TGTGCCACCTGCAGAGGCCTAGCGGGAGGCGGAAATGAGCAGTTCTTC. The full variable domain, with the rest looked up from reference TRBV15 and TRBJ2-1, is DAMVIQNPRYQVTQFGKPVTLSCSQTLNHNVMYWYQQKSSQAPKLLFHYYDKDFNNEADTPDNFQSRRPNTSFCFLDIRSPGLGDTAMYLCATCRGLAGGGNEQFFGPGTRLTVL.

This clonotype has a count of ten or more. This could be a read error, since a much larger clone is one nucleotide away. The chain uses TRBV15 and TRBJ1-2; D gene uncertain. Germline-derived CDR1 and CDR2 are LNHNV and YYDKDF (reference sequence). The CDR3 consists of 14 residues. V lost 5 bases and J lost 6, with 16 bases in between. The chain's CDR3 is CATSRGGRNNGYTF. In DNA, the CDR3 is TGTGCCACCAGCCGCGGAGGGAGAAACAATGGCTACACCTTC.

This clonotype was found a few times. The chain uses TRBV7-8 and TRBJ2-1; 8 bases match TRBD1. CDR3 length: 13 residues. Germline CDR1 SGHVS, CDR2 FQNEAQ. Trimming cost V 3 bases and J 9 bases; bases outside gene matches: 4. CDR3 sequence reads: CASSFYRGAEQFF. The DNA for the CDR3 is TGTGCCAGCAGCTTTTACAGGGGGGCTGAGCAGTTCTTC.

In the case of this clonotype: A much larger clonotype is one base distant, so this may be a read error. Because the CDR3 is missing its conserved closing phenylalanine or tryptophan, this is likely a read error. The chain combines TRBV20-1 with TRBJ2-1; TRBD2 matches 8 bases. The CDR3 extends over 15 amino acids. Losses at the gene ends were 6 bases for V and 3 bases for J; bases not matched to a gene: 10. Germline V gene lookup returns CDR1 DFQATT and CDR2 SNEGSKA (reference sequence). The CDR3 DNA is TGCAGTGCCCCACCCCACACTAGCGGCTACAATGAGCAGTTCCTC. Translating gives CSAPPHTSGYNEQFL.

This clonotype occurred many times. The J gene is TRBJ2-1, the V gene TRBV27; 11 bases align to TRBD2. J was trimmed by 4 bases and V by 3 bases; bases with no gene match: 8. The CDR3 covers 17 residues. Per germline, CDR1 MNHEY and CDR2 SMNVEV (reference sequence). The CDR3 DNA is TGTGCCAGCAGTTTCCGGACACTAGCGGGAGCGTACAATGAGCAGTTCTTC. It codes for CASSFRTLAGAYNEQFF.

This clonotype has a count of ten or more. The chain uses TRBV18 and TRBJ1-6; tentatively, D is TRBD1 (6 bases). Trimming took 5 bases from V and 8 from J, leaving 10 bases between them. CDR1 is KGHSH and CDR2 is LQKENI in the germline V gene. This CDR3 is 13 amino acids long. The chain's CDR3 is CASSGEGDSPLHF. CDR3 DNA: TGTGCCAGCTCAGGAGAGGGGGATTCACCCCTCCACTTT.

This clonotype was detected ten times or more. The V call is TRBV27, the J call TRBJ2-5; no clear D. CDR3 size: 15 residues. CDR1 is MNHEY, CDR2 SMNVEV, per germline (reference sequence). V shed 6 bases and J shed 1 base, with 15 bases lying between them. The CDR3 DNA sequence: TGTGCCAGCAGCGAGACGTGGGCGGCCCAAGAGACCCAGTACTTC. Translation: CASSETWAAQETQYF.

This chain connects TRBV10-2 to TRBJ2-2, with TRBD2 matching 12 bases. Germline V gives CDR1 WSHSY, CDR2 SAAADI. V was clipped by 3 bases and J by 8 bases; unmatched bases: 1. The CDR3 is 14 residues long. This chain's CDR3 is CASSEGLAGGELFF. CDR3 in DNA: TGCGCCAGCAGTGAAGGACTAGCGGGAGGGGAGCTGTTTTTT.